These T cell receptor beta chains were read from a single sample in a study of OX40 agonist ivuxolimab in advanced cancers. Clones were read by immunoSEQ multiplex PCR, and TCRdb kept only the in-frame ones, dropping some. This table holds 45,000 to 50,000 clones, around 85% found once. This sample comprised CD4+ or CD8+ T cells sorted from blood, obtained in a trial of the OX40 agonist ivuxolimab. Receptor source: an adult with an advanced solid tumor such as melanoma, head and neck, liver or kidney cancer. Both conserved end residues are part of each CDR3. D genes are given only for firm matches. Clone size is not always given. Where it is, it says once, few, many or a class for expanded clones.

J gene | D gene | V gene | clone size | CDR3 DNA | CDR3 protein
TRBJ2-1 | - | TRBV5-4 | once | TGTGCCAGCAGCTTGGACAGCCTGAGCTCCTACAATGAGCAGTTCTTC | CASSLDSLSSYNEQFF
TRBJ1-1 | TRBD1 | TRBV13 | once | TGTGCCAGCAGCCCGGGACAGACACGGGAAGCTTTCTTT | CASSPGQTREAFF
TRBJ1-2 | TRBD1 | TRBV27 | - | TGTGCCAGCAGCTACCCGACAGGGGACGGCTACACCTTC | CASSYPTGDGYTF
TRBJ1-1 | TRBD1 | TRBV7-9 | - | TGTGCCAGCAGTCTAGGACAGGCCAACACTGAAGCTTTCTTT | CASSLGQANTEAFF
TRBJ1-6 | - | TRBV2 | - | TGTGCCAGCAGTGAAGGCCAGGGTTTTAATTCACCCCTCCACTTT | CASSEGQGFNSPLHF
TRBJ2-5 | - | TRBV7-7 | - | TGTGCTAGCAGCTTAGAGCCGGGAGCGGGCCGGTACGAGACCCAGTACTTC | CASSLEPGAGRYETQYF
TRBJ2-1 | TRBD2 | TRBV12-5 | - | TGTGCTAGTGGTCCCTTCTCTAGCGGGAGGGCGGATTCCTACAATGAGCAGTTCTTC | CASGPFSSGRADSYNEQFF
TRBJ2-3 | - | TRBV10-2 | - | TGCGCCAGCAACTCACCAGACTCCCAGCAGTATTTT | CASNSPDSQQYF
TRBJ1-1 | - | TRBV10-2 | - | TGCGCCAGCAGTGAGTCGGGGGGGAACACTGAAGCTTTCTTT | CASSESGGNTEAFF
TRBJ2-1 | - | TRBV2 | - | TGTGCCAGCAATTGGGATGGCCCCTACAATGAGCAGTTCTTC | CASNWDGPYNEQFF